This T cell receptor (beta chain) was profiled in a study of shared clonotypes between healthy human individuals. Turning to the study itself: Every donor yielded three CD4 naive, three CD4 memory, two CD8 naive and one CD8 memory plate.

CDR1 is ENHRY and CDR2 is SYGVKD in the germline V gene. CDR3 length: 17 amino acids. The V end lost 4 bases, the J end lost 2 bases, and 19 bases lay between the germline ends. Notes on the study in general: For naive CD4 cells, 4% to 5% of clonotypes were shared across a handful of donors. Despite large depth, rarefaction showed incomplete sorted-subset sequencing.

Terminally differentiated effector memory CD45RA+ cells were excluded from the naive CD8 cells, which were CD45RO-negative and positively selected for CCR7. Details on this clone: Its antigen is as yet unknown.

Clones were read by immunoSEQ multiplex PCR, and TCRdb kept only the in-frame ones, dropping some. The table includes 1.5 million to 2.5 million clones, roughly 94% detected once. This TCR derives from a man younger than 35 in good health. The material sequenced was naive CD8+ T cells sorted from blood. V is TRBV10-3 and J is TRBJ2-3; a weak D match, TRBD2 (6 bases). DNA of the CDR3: TGTGCCATCAGTGGCCCTCCCTCTAGCGAGGACACAGATACGCAGTATTTT. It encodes CAISGPPSSEDTDTQYF.